These T cell receptor beta chains were read from a single sample in a study of read filtering for tumor transcriptome and immune sequencing. TCRdb independently ran MiXCR on the reads; one entry per CDR3 protein. The sample yields over 35,000 distinct CDR3 sequences, about 10% seen once. Sequenced: a population of CD138-negative cells sorted from bone marrow. These receptors originate from a donor at least 40 years old with multiple myeloma. CDR3s include the opening cysteine and the closing phenylalanine or tryptophan. D genes are given only for firm matches. Size values are once, few and many counts, or a class for expanded clones, and some rows have none.

D | J | size | V | DNA | CDR3
. | TRBJ2-1 | many | TRBV6-2/TRBV6-3 | TGTGCCAGCAGCTGGGGAAGCTCCTACAATGAGCAGTTCTTC | CASSWGSSYNEQFF
. | TRBJ2-7 | many | TRBV28 | TGTGCCAGCAGTTCCCGGACAGACTCCTACGAGCAGTACTTC | CASSSRTDSYEQYF
. | TRBJ2-5 | . | TRBV10-3 | TGTGCCATCGCGACGTCAAGGGAGACCCAGTACTTC | CAIATSRETQYF
TRBD1 | TRBJ2-7 | many | TRBV7-8 | TGTGCCAGCAGCCTGACAGGGGACGAGCAGTACTTC | CASSLTGDEQYF
. | TRBJ2-1 | few | TRBV10-3 | TGTGCCATCAGTTGGTTAGGGGGTAGCTCCTACAATGAGCAGTTCTTC | CAISWLGGSSYNEQFF
. | TRBJ1-2 | many | TRBV6-2/TRBV6-3 | TGTGCCAGCAGTTCCCCCGGCTATGGCTACACCTTC | CASSSPGYGYTF
. | TRBJ2-3 | few | TRBV7-9 | TGTGCCAGCAGCTTAACACAGGACATCCAGAATTTT | CASSLTQDIQNF
. | TRBJ1-5 | many | TRBV28 | TGTGCCAGCAGCGGTTGGGGCAATCAGCCCCAGCATTTT | CASSGWGNQPQHF
. | TRBJ1-2 | many | TRBV5-6 | TGTGCCAGCAGCAAGACTGGGAACTATGGCTACACCTTC | CASSKTGNYGYTF
. | TRBJ2-6 | many | TRBV6-1 | TGTGCCAGCAAACTACCTGGGGCCAACGTCCTGACTTTC | CASKLPGANVLTF
. | TRBJ2-5 | few | TRBV20-1 | TGCAGTGCCCCTCTGAGCGCCGAGACCCAGTACTTC | CSAPLSAETQYF
TRBD1 | TRBJ1-1 | few | TRBV6-5 | TGTGCCGGCAGTCTACCGCGGGGGAGGGGACAGCTGCGAGCTCTCTTT | CAGSLPRGRGQLRALF
TRBD2 | TRBJ2-5 | many | TRBV5-1 | TGCGCCAGCAGCTTCGGACTAGTAGCAGAGACCCAGTACTTC | CASSFGLVAETQYF
. | TRBJ1-1 | many | TRBV10-3 | TGTGCCATCAGTGGAGGGACGGCTTCTCCGATGAACACTGAAGCTTTCTTT | CAISGGTASPMNTEAFF
TRBD1 | TRBJ2-1 | . | TRBV29-1 | TGCAGCGTTGAAGTATGGACAGGGGGTTACGATGAGCAGTTCTTC | CSVEVWTGGYDEQFF
. | TRBJ2-1 | many | TRBV7-9 | TGTGCCAGCAGCTTAGTCCGGGGTAGCTCCTACAATGAGCAGTTCTTC | CASSLVRGSSYNEQFF
. | TRBJ1-5 | many | TRBV2 | TGTGCCAGCAGTGAAGCGCGAGGATTAGGGCCCCAGCATTTT | CASSEARGLGPQHF
. | TRBJ2-3 | many | TRBV7-2 | TGTGCCAGCAACCCAGGGGGGGCTTTGATCACAGATACGCAGTATTTT | CASNPGGALITDTQYF
. | TRBJ2-3 | many | TRBV11-2 | TGTGCCAGCAGCTCTCCCCCCACTAGCACGCAGTATTTT | CASSSPPTSTQYF